Listed below are T cell receptor beta chains from one sample, sequenced in a study of identical twins. TCRdb ran MiXCR on the 5' RACE reads and lists one entry per CDR3 protein. The table lists 500,000 to 700,000 distinct CDR3 sequences, around 7.5% of them singletons. In addition, the sample was reused for a study of yellow fever vaccine responses in identical twins.

The sequencing input was PBMCs. The origin of the receptors is a woman aged 18-35 years in good health. Both conserved end residues are part of each CDR3. Fields, in order: clone size, D gene, CDR3 length, V gene, J gene, CDR3 DNA, CDR3 protein. The D gene is left open where the match is weak. Clone size is given for some rows only: seen once, a few or many times, or a class if the clone is expanded.

clone_size: many
d_call: TRBD1
cdr3_length: 14
v_call: TRBV20-1
j_call: TRBJ1-4
cdr3_nt: TGCAGTGCTGGACAGGGGGGTCTTAATGAAAAACTGTTTTTT
cdr3_aa: CSAGQGGLNEKLFF

clone_size: -
d_call: TRBD1
cdr3_length: 15
v_call: TRBV19
j_call: TRBJ1-5
cdr3_nt: TGTGCCAGTATAGACGGAGGGACAGGCAATCAGCCCCAGCATTTT
cdr3_aa: CASIDGGTGNQPQHF

clone_size: few
d_call: -
cdr3_length: 15
v_call: TRBV3-1
j_call: TRBJ1-1
cdr3_nt: TGTGCCAGCAGCCAAGATCGGATTGGGGGGCCTGAAGCTTTCTTT
cdr3_aa: CASSQDRIGGPEAFF

clone_size: few
d_call: -
cdr3_length: 15
v_call: TRBV3-1
j_call: TRBJ2-7
cdr3_nt: TGTGCCAGCAGCCAAGATAGCGGAGGGGCTTACGAGCAGTACTTC
cdr3_aa: CASSQDSGGAYEQYF

clone_size: few
d_call: TRBD2
cdr3_length: 16
v_call: TRBV3-1
j_call: TRBJ2-7
cdr3_nt: TGTGCCAGCAGCCGATCCCCCGGGACTACCTCCTACGAGCAGTACTTC
cdr3_aa: CASSRSPGTTSYEQYF

clone_size: -
d_call: -
cdr3_length: 16
v_call: TRBV18
j_call: TRBJ2-1
cdr3_nt: TGTGCCAGCTCACCTAGCTTCTCAGCCTCAAACAATGAGCAGTTCTTC
cdr3_aa: CASSPSFSASNNEQFF

clone_size: few
d_call: -
cdr3_length: 15
v_call: TRBV29-1
j_call: TRBJ1-1
cdr3_nt: TGCAGCGTTGAAGACTGGAGACAAAGGAACACTGAAGCTTTCTTT
cdr3_aa: CSVEDWRQRNTEAFF

clone_size: -
d_call: -
cdr3_length: 15
v_call: TRBV6-2/TRBV6-3
j_call: TRBJ2-6
cdr3_nt: TGTGCCAGCACCAGAGGGGGCTCTGGGGCCAACGTCCTGACTTTC
cdr3_aa: CASTRGGSGANVLTF

clone_size: few
d_call: -
cdr3_length: 17
v_call: TRBV6-5
j_call: TRBJ2-2
cdr3_nt: TGTGCCAGCAGTTACTCGAAAGGAGTTTCCAGGACCGGGGAGCTGTTTTTT
cdr3_aa: CASSYSKGVSRTGELFF

clone_size: many
d_call: TRBD1
cdr3_length: 16
v_call: TRBV5-1
j_call: TRBJ2-2
cdr3_nt: TGCGCCAGCAGCTTGGATGCAGGGGGGAACACCGGGGAGCTGTTTTTT
cdr3_aa: CASSLDAGGNTGELFF

clone_size: -
d_call: -
cdr3_length: 13
v_call: TRBV12-3/TRBV12-4
j_call: TRBJ1-5
cdr3_nt: TGTGCCAGCAGCCGCAGCGCCGATCAGCCCCAGCATTTT
cdr3_aa: CASSRSADQPQHF

clone_size: few
d_call: -
cdr3_length: 17
v_call: TRBV20-1
j_call: TRBJ2-1
cdr3_nt: TGCAGTGCTAGAGATCGCAGTGGGAGGTACTCCTACAATGAGCAGTTCTTC
cdr3_aa: CSARDRSGRYSYNEQFF

clone_size: few
d_call: TRBD1
cdr3_length: 16
v_call: TRBV18
j_call: TRBJ1-1
cdr3_nt: TGTGCCAGCTCACCTGGAGCAGGGGGCTTAAACACTGAAGCTTTCTTT
cdr3_aa: CASSPGAGGLNTEAFF

clone_size: many
d_call: TRBD2
cdr3_length: 18
v_call: TRBV5-1
j_call: TRBJ2-3
cdr3_nt: TGCGCCAGCAGCTTGAGCGGTAGCGGGAGTCCTGGCACAGATACGCAGTATTTT
cdr3_aa: CASSLSGSGSPGTDTQYF

clone_size: -
d_call: -
cdr3_length: 15
v_call: TRBV24-1
j_call: TRBJ1-4
cdr3_nt: TGTGCCACCTCTGGCGGCAGGGTTGCTAATGAAAAACTGTTTTTT
cdr3_aa: CATSGGRVANEKLFF

clone_size: -
d_call: -
cdr3_length: 16
v_call: TRBV25-1
j_call: TRBJ1-3
cdr3_nt: TGTGCCAGCAGTGACCCGGACAACTTCTCTGGAAACACCATATATTTT
cdr3_aa: CASSDPDNFSGNTIYF

clone_size: few
d_call: -
cdr3_length: 15
v_call: TRBV20-1
j_call: TRBJ2-5
cdr3_nt: TGCAGTGCTAGAGGGCAGGGGCCTAACTCGGGGACCCAGTACTTC
cdr3_aa: CSARGQGPNSGTQYF

clone_size: -
d_call: -
cdr3_length: 14
v_call: TRBV7-9
j_call: TRBJ2-5
cdr3_nt: TGTGCCAGCAGCCCCGCAGTAGGGCGAGAGACCCAGTACTTC
cdr3_aa: CASSPAVGRETQYF

clone_size: many
d_call: TRBD1
cdr3_length: 14
v_call: TRBV7-9
j_call: TRBJ2-5
cdr3_nt: TGTGCCAGCAGCACGGGACAGGGAAGACAGACCCAGTACTTC
cdr3_aa: CASSTGQGRQTQYF

clone_size: few
d_call: -
cdr3_length: 14
v_call: TRBV20-1
j_call: TRBJ2-7
cdr3_nt: TGCAGTGCTTCCATTACTAGCAGCTCCTACGAGCAGTACTTC
cdr3_aa: CSASITSSSYEQYF

clone_size: many
d_call: -
cdr3_length: 14
v_call: TRBV24-1
j_call: TRBJ2-1
cdr3_nt: TGTGCCACCAGTCGCGCAGGTTCCTACAATGAGCAGTTCTTC
cdr3_aa: CATSRAGSYNEQFF

clone_size: many
d_call: -
cdr3_length: 15
v_call: TRBV20-1
j_call: TRBJ2-3
cdr3_nt: TGCAGTGCTACCCACCTTACCCTTAGCACAGATACGCAGTATTTT
cdr3_aa: CSATHLTLSTDTQYF

clone_size: many
d_call: -
cdr3_length: 14
v_call: TRBV24-1
j_call: TRBJ2-2
cdr3_nt: TGTGCCACCAGTGACCCAACAGGGTCAGAGGAGCTGTTTTTT
cdr3_aa: CATSDPTGSEELFF

clone_size: many
d_call: -
cdr3_length: 17
v_call: TRBV7-6
j_call: TRBJ2-7
cdr3_nt: TGTGCCAGCAGCTCCCCAAACACAGAAGGGGGGTGGGTCGAGCAGTACTTC
cdr3_aa: CASSSPNTEGGWVEQYF

clone_size: few
d_call: -
cdr3_length: 15
v_call: TRBV10-3
j_call: TRBJ1-1
cdr3_nt: TGTGCCATCAGAAGCGGGGACCGAATGAACACTGAAGCTTTCTTT
cdr3_aa: CAIRSGDRMNTEAFF

clone_size: many
d_call: TRBD1
cdr3_length: 16
v_call: TRBV4-1
j_call: TRBJ1-1
cdr3_nt: TGCGCCAGCAGCCAAGATCGGCAGGGGGCAGTCACTGAAGCTTTCTTT
cdr3_aa: CASSQDRQGAVTEAFF

clone_size: few
d_call: TRBD2
cdr3_length: 16
v_call: TRBV5-1
j_call: TRBJ2-1
cdr3_nt: TGCGCCAGCAGCTTAGAGCGGGGTGATTCCTACAATGAGCAGTTCTTC
cdr3_aa: CASSLERGDSYNEQFF

clone_size: many
d_call: TRBD2
cdr3_length: 14
v_call: TRBV20-1
j_call: TRBJ2-1
cdr3_nt: TGCAGTGCCAGACTAGCGGGCCCCTACAATGAGCAGTTCTTC
cdr3_aa: CSARLAGPYNEQFF

clone_size: -
d_call: -
cdr3_length: 12
v_call: TRBV24-1
j_call: TRBJ2-3
cdr3_nt: TGTGCCACCAGTGATTTGAGGGATACGCAGTATTTT
cdr3_aa: CATSDLRDTQYF

clone_size: many
d_call: -
cdr3_length: 15
v_call: TRBV2
j_call: TRBJ2-6
cdr3_nt: TGTGCCAGCAGACCTCAGATAACTGGGGCCAACGTCCTGACTTTC
cdr3_aa: CASRPQITGANVLTF

clone_size: many
d_call: TRBD1
cdr3_length: 14
v_call: TRBV5-1
j_call: TRBJ2-3
cdr3_nt: TGCGCCAGCATGATCGGACAGGGGACAGATACGCAGTATTTT
cdr3_aa: CASMIGQGTDTQYF

clone_size: -
d_call: TRBD2
cdr3_length: 16
v_call: TRBV6-5
j_call: TRBJ2-5
cdr3_nt: TGTGCCAGCAGTTACTCGAGGCTAGCGGGACAAGAGACCCAGTACTTC
cdr3_aa: CASSYSRLAGQETQYF

clone_size: many
d_call: TRBD1
cdr3_length: 17
v_call: TRBV5-1
j_call: TRBJ2-2
cdr3_nt: TGCGCCAGCAGCTTGGGTTGGGGGACAGCGAACACCGGGGAGCTGTTTTTT
cdr3_aa: CASSLGWGTANTGELFF

clone_size: -
d_call: -
cdr3_length: 15
v_call: TRBV5-6
j_call: TRBJ2-7
cdr3_nt: TGTGCCAGCAGCTTGGTCTCAGCCCCTGGCTACGAGCAGTACTTC
cdr3_aa: CASSLVSAPGYEQYF

clone_size: -
d_call: -
cdr3_length: 14
v_call: TRBV15
j_call: TRBJ1-4
cdr3_nt: TGTGCCACCAGCCCAGGGGTCAGGGATGAAAAACTGTTTTTT
cdr3_aa: CATSPGVRDEKLFF

clone_size: many
d_call: -
cdr3_length: 13
v_call: TRBV4-1
j_call: TRBJ2-3
cdr3_nt: TGCGCCAGCAGCCAAGACTTCCGACAGCAGCAGTATTTT
cdr3_aa: CASSQDFRQQQYF

clone_size: few
d_call: -
cdr3_length: 16
v_call: TRBV5-1
j_call: TRBJ2-2
cdr3_nt: TGCGCCAGCAGCTTGGGAGTGGGCAGGTACACCGGGGAGCTGTTTTTT
cdr3_aa: CASSLGVGRYTGELFF

clone_size: many
d_call: TRBD2
cdr3_length: 15
v_call: TRBV24-1
j_call: TRBJ2-3
cdr3_nt: TGTGCCACCAGTGATAGCGGGGGGTTCACAGATACGCAGTATTTT
cdr3_aa: CATSDSGGFTDTQYF

clone_size: -
d_call: -
cdr3_length: 14
v_call: TRBV7-7
j_call: TRBJ2-1
cdr3_nt: TGTGCCAGCAGCTTAGGCGGGGCTTTCAATGAGCAGTTCTTC
cdr3_aa: CASSLGGAFNEQFF

clone_size: few
d_call: TRBD1
cdr3_length: 14
v_call: TRBV6-1
j_call: TRBJ2-7
cdr3_nt: TGTGCCAGCAGTGGCGCGGACAGGCAAGCTGAGCAGTACTTC
cdr3_aa: CASSGADRQAEQYF

clone_size: few
d_call: TRBD2
cdr3_length: 15
v_call: TRBV2
j_call: TRBJ2-1
cdr3_nt: TGTGCCAGCTTCGGGGGGTCGAGCTCCTACAATGAGCAGTTCTTC
cdr3_aa: CASFGGSSSYNEQFF

clone_size: many
d_call: TRBD2
cdr3_length: 16
v_call: TRBV12-3/TRBV12-4
j_call: TRBJ2-3
cdr3_nt: TGTGCCAGCAGTCTCAACCGGGGGGGAGTCTCGGATACGCAGTATTTT
cdr3_aa: CASSLNRGGVSDTQYF